The T cell receptor (beta chain) under discussion was sequenced for a study of blood T cell repertoires in COVID-19 (dated by TCRdb to 2018 to 2020). General notes on the study: The collaborator samples originated in the United States, Italy and Spain and spanned the acute and convalescent phases of COVID-19. The material from the prospective study consisted of cDNA or gDNA derived from T cells, B-cell-depleted T cells, or PBMCs. Nearly every sample came with metadata listing a de-identified subject ID, COVID-19 status, age in years and sex. Subjects who had been exposed to COVID-19, were actively infected with it, or had recovered from it provided the deeply sampled blood TCRbeta repertoires that made up the dataset. Where available, HLA class I and class II types were taken from metadata supplied by the sample provider and were not determined by assay-based typing. The samples were drawn from two sources: the first 160 participants of the ongoing ImmuneRACE study, and approximately 1,300 subjects contributed by 6 global collaborators. A freely available public database, intended as a resource for researchers studying the immune response to SARS-CoV-2, is where the repertoires were released.

As encoded in the germline V gene (reference sequence), CDR1 is LGHDT while CDR2 is YNNKEL. Trimming leaves V shorter by 3 bases and J shorter by 0 bases, with the junction holding 5 bases beyond the gene matches. The CDR3 has 16 amino acids, counting the end cysteine and phenylalanine. Just the 48-base CDR3 DNA is kept, in frame starting at base 1. TCRbeta CDR3 regions were amplified from genomic DNA by means of the immunoSEQ Assay, a bias-controlled multiplex PCR. Concerning the study's data processing: Nucleated cell counts per sample were estimated from amplification of reference gene primers within the assay. To quantify the absolute abundance of each unique TCRbeta CDR3 rearrangement, sequence reads were collapsed and filtered. For each sample, productive Simpson clonality was calculated as the square root of Simpson's diversity index across productive rearrangements. The clones in this table, taken by TCRdb from immuneACCESS, are in-frame only. Not every clone is retained; where verified, under half of the shortfall comes from an unresolved V gene, and the cause of the rest is unknown. That table supplies the V and J calls and clone size; D and trimming were determined from the DNA. The sample records approximately 120,000 clones, around 88% of which are singletons. Over 15% of the sample is in the top ten clones.

Each collaborating institution followed its own protocols to collect whole blood in K2EDTA tubes. Collaborator samples were shipped for TCRbeta analysis as frozen whole blood, isolated PBMCs, or DNA extracted from either sample type. Overall study outcomes, separate from this receptor: The amount of clinical and demographic metadata varied by source and participant and was provided uncurated.

As concerns this clone: Its cognate antigen has yet to be identified. Base qualities are missing; no much larger clone stands one base away.

The source material was peripheral blood. The sequence was collected from a human donor with acute or convalescent COVID-19. The donor label of this sample is uncertain. The V gene is TRBV3-1 (or the pseudogene TRBV3-2) and the J gene is TRBJ2-1; TRBD1 matches 7 bases in the middle. The DNA sequence is given as TGTGCCAGCAGCCACCGGCAGGGGGTCTCCTACAATGAGCAGTTCTTC. The encoded protein is CASSHRQGVSYNEQFF.